This T cell receptor (beta chain) comes out of a study of blood T cell repertoires in COVID-19. Study information: Samples of COVID-19 (acute and convalescent) were obtained from the United States, Italy and Spain. PBMCs, B-cell-depleted T cells, or T cells were the source of the cDNA or gDNA that made up the material.

Per the original methods: By means of reference gene primer amplification, nucleated cell counts were estimated. This table comes from immunoSEQ multiplex PCR, and its TCRdb copy is limited to in-frame clones, with some not included. That table is the source of V, J and clone size, and D and trimming were worked out from the DNA. This table has around 56,000 clones, about 90% appearing once. This CDR3 contains 14 residues. CDR1 and CDR2 (germline): MDHEN, SYDVKM. The chain links TRBV28 to TRBJ1-2; possibly TRBD1 for D (5 bases). Sample: peripheral blood. The sequence came from a woman aged 55-69 years with active or convalescent COVID-19. The CDR3: CATSPGEGHYGYTF. The CDR3 DNA follows: TGTGCGACCTCTCCGGGAGAGGGGCACTATGGCTACACCTTC.